Following are 11 T cell receptor beta chains from one sample sequenced in a study of glioma-infiltrating T cells after dendritic cell vaccination. The protocol was immunoSEQ multiplex PCR, while the TCRdb copy is restricted to in-frame clones and leaves out a portion. Here the sample spans fewer than 65,000 clones, approximately 91% being singletons. Time point defined: after dendritic cell vaccination, including at tumor progression/relapse. Sequences were derived from blood, sampled after dendritic cell vaccination. Receptors originate from a human donor with glioblastoma.

The chain is built from TRBV4-2 and TRBJ2-7, with TRBD1 matching over 8 bases. With V trimmed by 0 bases and J by 5 bases, 15 bases remained unmatched. Germline lookup yields CDR1 LGHNA and CDR2 YNFKEQ. This CDR3 region has 18 residues. CDR3 DNA: TGTGCCAGCAGCCAAGATATTCCGTTCCAGGGGGCGCGTAACGAGCAGTACTTC. Translating gives CASSQDIPFQGARNEQYF.

The chain has TRBV11-1 and TRBJ1-2; TRBD1 matches at 7 bases. Trimming removed 10 bases from V and 2 bases from J; junction bases left unmatched: 7. The CDR3 length is 13 residues. Germline V gene data show CDR1 as SGHAT and CDR2 as FQDESV (reference sequence). The CDR3 loop reads CATGTAQNYGYTF. The DNA of the CDR3 is TGTGCCACCGGGACAGCCCAAAACTATGGCTACACCTTC.

V usage is TRBV5-1 and J usage is TRBJ1-1; the match to TRBD1 covers 7 bases. CDR3 length: 18 residues. The V gene end was trimmed by 1 base and the J gene end by 3 bases; junction bases not matched to a gene: 15. From germline, CDR1 is SGHRS and CDR2 YFSETQ. The CDR3: CASSLNRGDRASYTEAFF. CDR3 bases: TGCGCCAGCAGCTTGAATAGGGGAGACAGGGCCTCGTACACTGAAGCTTTCTTT.

This chain uses TRBV10-3 with TRBJ1-1; D is undetermined. V was shortened by 9 bases and J by 1 base, with 12 bases between the two germline ends. The CDR3 spans 13 residues. The germline V gene encodes CDR1 ENHRY and CDR2 SYGVKD. The CDR3 sequence is CAITGGGNTEAFF. The CDR3, as DNA: TGTGCCATTACGGGCGGAGGGAACACTGAAGCTTTCTTT.

This clone was counted a single time. The conserved closing phenylalanine or tryptophan is absent in this CDR3, likely reflecting a read error. Here the CDR3 DNA reads TGTGCCAGCAGCTTAGGAGGGAACTATGGCTACACCCTC. Encoded protein: CASSLGGNYGYTL. The chain joins TRBV11-1 to TRBJ1-2, with unresolved D. V was pared by 1 base and J by 2 bases, with 5 bases between. Germline V gene data show CDR1 as SGHAT and CDR2 as FQDESV (reference sequence). The CDR3 length is 13 residues.

This clone occurred once. V gene TRBV10-3 combines with J gene TRBJ2-1; 11 bases are shared with TRBD2. This CDR3 is 15 amino acids long. Trimming cost V 4 bases and J 8 bases; bases outside gene matches: 7. CDR1 is ENHRY and CDR2 is SYGVKD in the germline V gene. CDR3 DNA sequence: TGTGCCATCAGTGTTACTAGCGGGAGAGGGGATGAGCAGTTCTTC. Protein product: CAISVTSGRGDEQFF.

This clone was observed a single time. J is TRBJ1-2 and V is TRBV7-8; D call uncertain. V shed 5 bases and J shed 3 bases, with 16 bases lying between them. Germline CDR1 reads SGHVS; CDR2 reads FQNEAQ. The CDR3 length is 15 residues. The CDR3 is CASSPETFSHYGYTF. The CDR3 DNA follows: TGTGCCAGCAGCCCCGAGACTTTCAGTCACTATGGCTACACCTTC.

As concerns this clone: This sample includes further DNA sequences coding for the same CDR3. The V and J genes are TRBV6-1 and TRBJ2-7; the match to TRBD2 covers 7 bases. This CDR3 is 15 amino acids long. Germline V lookup: CDR1 MNHNS, CDR2 SASEGT. With 5 bases clipped from V and 3 bases from J, the junction kept 10 bases outside the gene matches. The DNA for the CDR3 is TGTGCCAGCAGTAATGTGGCGGGAGAAAGCTACGAGCAGTACTTC. The encoded protein is CASSNVAGESYEQYF.

A single count supports this clone. The CDR3 DNA reads as TGTGCCAGCAGCGTAGGCAGGGATTGGGAGCAGTTCTTC. This gives the protein CASSVGRDWEQFF. This rearrangement joins TRBV9 to TRBJ2-1; D possibly corresponds to TRBD1 (5 bases). V was clipped by 0 bases and J by 10 bases, with 11 bases between them. The CDR3 is 13 amino acids. Germline V CDR1 and CDR2: SGDLS, YYNGEE. Together with reference TRBV9 and TRBJ2-1, the CDR3 gives the full variable domain: DSGVTQTPKHLITATGQRVTLRCSPRSGDLSVYWYQQSLDQGLQFLIQYYNGEERAKGNILERFSAQQFPDLHSELNLSSLELGDSALYFCASSVGRDWEQFFGPGTRLTVL.

The chain has TRBV6-1 and TRBJ1-1; D may be TRBD1 (6 bases). Trimming cost V 5 bases and J 5 bases, with 15 bases left between them. The germline V gene encodes CDR1 MNHNS and CDR2 SASEGT. The CDR3 covers 14 residues. The CDR3 DNA reads as TGTGCCAGCAGTCCCCAGCCAGGGGCGACTGAAGCTTTCTTT. This encodes CASSPQPGATEAFF.

This rearrangement joins TRBV11-3 to TRBJ1-1; a weak D match, TRBD1 (5 bases). The germline V gene has CDR1 SGHNT and CDR2 YENEEA. V was trimmed by 4 bases and J by 2 bases, leaving 8 bases between them. This CDR3 comprises 13 residues. The DNA of the CDR3 is TGTGCCAGCAGCTCAAGGGGAAACACTGAAGCTTTCTTT. Translated: CASSSRGNTEAFF. Filled out from reference TRBV11-3 and TRBJ1-1, the complete variable domain reads EAGVVQSPRYKIIEKKQPVAFWCNPISGHNTLYWYLQNLGQGPELLIRYENEEAVDDSQLPKDRFSAERLKGVDSTLKIQPAELGDSAVYLCASSSRGNTEAFFGQGTRLTVV.